Below, one TCR beta chain is given with its context. Germline V gene lookup returns CDR1 MNHEY and CDR2 SVGAGI. V was cut by 2 bases and J by 3 bases, with 14 bases left in between. The CDR3 is 15 amino acids. The repertoire was sequenced with immunoSEQ multiplex PCR; TCRdb's copy has only in-frame clones and lacks some. Of roughly 100,000 clones in the sample, around nine tenths are singletons; the top ten hold around 0.92%. This record belongs to a study of T cell changes during pregnancy in multiple sclerosis. V and J are TRBV6-5 and TRBJ2-7, with TRBD1 as a possible D gene (6 bases). Sequencing used peripheral blood, obtained after pregnancy. The sequence was obtained from a female donor with multiple sclerosis, enrolled in a pregnancy study. The CDR3 DNA is TGTGCCAGCAGTTACACGCGAAGGGGGAACTACGAGCAGTACTTC. It encodes CASSYTRRGNYEQYF.